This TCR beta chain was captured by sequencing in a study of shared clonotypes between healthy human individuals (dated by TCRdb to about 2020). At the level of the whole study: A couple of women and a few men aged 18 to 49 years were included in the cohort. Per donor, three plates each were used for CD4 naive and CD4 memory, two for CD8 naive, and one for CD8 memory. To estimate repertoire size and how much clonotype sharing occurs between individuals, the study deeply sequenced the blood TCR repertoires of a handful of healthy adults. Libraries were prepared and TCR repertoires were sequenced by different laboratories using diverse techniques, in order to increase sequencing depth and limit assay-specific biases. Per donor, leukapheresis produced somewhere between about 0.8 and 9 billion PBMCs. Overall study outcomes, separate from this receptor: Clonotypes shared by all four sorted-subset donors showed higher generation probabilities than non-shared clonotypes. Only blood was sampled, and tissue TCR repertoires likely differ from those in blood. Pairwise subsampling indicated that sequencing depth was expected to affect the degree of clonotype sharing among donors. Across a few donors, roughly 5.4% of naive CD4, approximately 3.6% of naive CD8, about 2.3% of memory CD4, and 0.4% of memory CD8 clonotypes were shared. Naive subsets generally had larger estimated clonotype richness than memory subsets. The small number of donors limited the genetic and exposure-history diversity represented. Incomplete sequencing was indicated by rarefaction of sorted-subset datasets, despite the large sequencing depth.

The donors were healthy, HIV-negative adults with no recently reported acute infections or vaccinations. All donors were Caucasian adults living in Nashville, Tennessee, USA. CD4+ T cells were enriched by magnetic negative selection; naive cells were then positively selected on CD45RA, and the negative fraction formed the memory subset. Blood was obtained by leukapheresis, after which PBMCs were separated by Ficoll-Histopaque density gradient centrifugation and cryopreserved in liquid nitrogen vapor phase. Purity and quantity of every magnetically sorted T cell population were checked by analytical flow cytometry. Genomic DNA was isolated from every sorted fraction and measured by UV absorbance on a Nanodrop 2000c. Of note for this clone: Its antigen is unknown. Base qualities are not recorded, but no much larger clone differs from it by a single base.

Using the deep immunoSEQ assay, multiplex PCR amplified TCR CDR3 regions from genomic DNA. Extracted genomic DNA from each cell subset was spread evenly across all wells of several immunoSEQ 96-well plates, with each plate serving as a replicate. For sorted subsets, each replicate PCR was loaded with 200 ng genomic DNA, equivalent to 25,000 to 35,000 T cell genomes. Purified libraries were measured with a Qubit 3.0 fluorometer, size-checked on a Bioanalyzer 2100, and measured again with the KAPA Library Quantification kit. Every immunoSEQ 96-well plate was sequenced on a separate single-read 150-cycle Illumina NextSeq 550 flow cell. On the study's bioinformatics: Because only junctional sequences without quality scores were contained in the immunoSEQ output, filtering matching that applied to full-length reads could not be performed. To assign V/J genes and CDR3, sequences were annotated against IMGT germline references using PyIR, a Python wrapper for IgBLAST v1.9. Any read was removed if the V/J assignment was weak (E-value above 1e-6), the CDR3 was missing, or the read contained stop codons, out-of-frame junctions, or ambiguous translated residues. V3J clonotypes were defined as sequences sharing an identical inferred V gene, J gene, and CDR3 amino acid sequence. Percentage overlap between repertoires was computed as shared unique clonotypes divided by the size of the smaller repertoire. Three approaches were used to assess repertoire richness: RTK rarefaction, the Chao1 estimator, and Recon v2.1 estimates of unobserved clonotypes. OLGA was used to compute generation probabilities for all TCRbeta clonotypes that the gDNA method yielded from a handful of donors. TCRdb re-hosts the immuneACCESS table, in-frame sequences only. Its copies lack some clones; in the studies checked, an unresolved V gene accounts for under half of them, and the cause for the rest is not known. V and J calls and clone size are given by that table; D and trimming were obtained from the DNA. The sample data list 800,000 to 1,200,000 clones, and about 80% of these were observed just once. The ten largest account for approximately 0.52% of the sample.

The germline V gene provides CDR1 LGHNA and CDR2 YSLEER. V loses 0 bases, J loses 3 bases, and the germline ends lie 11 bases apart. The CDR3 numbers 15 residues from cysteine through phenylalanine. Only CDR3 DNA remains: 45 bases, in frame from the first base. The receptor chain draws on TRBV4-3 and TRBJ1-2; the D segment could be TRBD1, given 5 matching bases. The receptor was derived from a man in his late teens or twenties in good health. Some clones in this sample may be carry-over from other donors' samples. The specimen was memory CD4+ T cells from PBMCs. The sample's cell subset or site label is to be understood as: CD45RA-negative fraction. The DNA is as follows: TGCGCCAGCAGCCAAGATAGGGGCGGACACTATGGCTACACCTTC. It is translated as CASSQDRGGHYGYTF.